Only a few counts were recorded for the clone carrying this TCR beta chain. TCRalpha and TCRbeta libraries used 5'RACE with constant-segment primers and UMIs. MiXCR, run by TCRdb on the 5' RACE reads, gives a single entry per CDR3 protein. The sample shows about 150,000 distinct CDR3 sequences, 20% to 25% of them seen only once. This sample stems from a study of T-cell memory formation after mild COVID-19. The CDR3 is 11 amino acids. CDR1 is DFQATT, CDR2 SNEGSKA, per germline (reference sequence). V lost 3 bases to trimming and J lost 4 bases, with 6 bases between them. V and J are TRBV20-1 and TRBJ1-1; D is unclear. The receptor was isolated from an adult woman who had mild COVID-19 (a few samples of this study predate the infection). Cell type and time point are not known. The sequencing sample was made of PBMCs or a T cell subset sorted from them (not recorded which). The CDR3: CSARVLTEAFF. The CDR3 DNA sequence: TGCAGTGCTAGGGTACTCACTGAAGCTTTCTTT.